This T cell receptor beta chain stems from a study of OX40 agonist ivuxolimab in advanced cancers. Study-wide context: Ivuxolimab, which targeted the costimulatory receptor OX40 (CD134), was an agonistic, fully human IgG2 monoclonal antibody. Intravenous ivuxolimab was administered to patients every 2 weeks at six dose levels: 0.01, 0.1, 0.3, 1.5, 3 and 10 mg/kg. Of the roughly 52 dose-escalation patients, hepatocellular carcinoma was present in around 20, melanoma in roughly 15, renal cell carcinoma in 9 and head and neck cancer in 9. A male proportion of roughly 85% and a mean age of approximately 60 years, ranging from about 23 to 79, were recorded for the dose-escalation cohort. Prior anti-PD-1, anti-PD-L1 or anti-CTLA-4 therapy was permitted, and 35% to 40% of dose-escalation patients had received checkpoint inhibitors. Partial responses occurred in three dose-escalation patients, of whom one had hepatocellular carcinoma and two had cutaneous melanoma. Peripheral TCRbeta sequencing aimed to test whether ivuxolimab altered TCR sequence diversity and caused clonal T-cell expansion. The paper describes the monotherapy dose-escalation part (N of about 47 patients) of the phase I trial of ivuxolimab. The investigation overall reported the following: After ivuxolimab, expanded clones were on average more numerous among CD8+ T cells than among CD4+ T cells. In the 0.1-3.0 mg/kg groups, partial responders were among the patients with the lowest normalized peripheral clonal expansion, particularly in CD8+ T cells. Low levels of normalized T-cell clonal expansion were also shown by some nonresponding patients. At doses of 0.1 to 3.0 mg/kg, clonal expansion of both CD4+ and CD8+ T cells in blood was seen between baseline and week 6. The antigen specificity of the clonally expanded peripheral T cells was not determined.

Patients with autoimmune disease history or receiving systemic immunosuppression were excluded from the trial. In every dose cohort, peripheral blood was drawn for TCR sequencing at baseline, cycle 4 day 1, and cycle 7 day 1. The samples were drawn from a first-in-human, open-label, multicenter phase I dose-escalation trial of ivuxolimab. Adults with locally advanced or metastatic melanoma, renal cell, hepatocellular, or head and neck squamous cell carcinoma were enrolled in the trial. Before TCR sequencing, CD4+ T cells and CD8+ T cells from peripheral blood were sorted into separate populations. Genomic DNA was extracted from sorted cells for sequencing of the TCRbeta CDR3 region. TCRbeta CDR3 regions were sequenced using the immunoSEQ Assay. The table comes from immuneACCESS by way of TCRdb, which keeps in-frame sequences with V and J called. Part of the clones is missing from these tables; in studies checked, under half for an unresolved V gene and the rest for unknown reasons. Recorded for this sample are around 97,000 clones; approximately 80% of them occurred a single time. The ten largest clones capture roughly 5.5% of the sample.

This clone was counted only a few times. The clone's antigen remains unknown. No much larger clone is present one base from it, and per-base qualities are unavailable. This clonotype was sampled from an adult with an advanced solid tumor such as melanoma, head and neck, liver or kidney cancer. The material was CD4+ or CD8+ T cells sorted from blood, obtained in a trial of the OX40 agonist ivuxolimab.

The bases are TGTGCCACCAGCAGAGCGGCTCTAGGGAACTATGGCTACACCTTC. Translation gives CATSRAALGNYGYTF. This receptor chain uses TRBV15 and TRBJ1-2; the D gene assignment is ambiguous. There are 15 amino acids in the CDR3, from cysteine to phenylalanine inclusive. Only CDR3 DNA remains: 45 bases, in frame from the first base. CDR1 is given as LNHNV and CDR2 as YYDKDF, both from the germline V gene (reference sequence). V is cut by 1 base and J by 2 bases, and the space between the germline ends is 11 bases.